This T cell receptor beta chain was identified in a study of T cell changes during pregnancy in multiple sclerosis. The table came from immunoSEQ multiplex PCR; TCRdb's copy has only in-frame clones and leaves some out. The data hold about 73,000 clones, with around 92% observed a single time. This CDR3 has 13 residues. Germline V gene data show CDR1 as MNHEY and CDR2 as SMNVEV (reference sequence). V dropped 5 bases and J dropped 1 base, with 8 bases sitting between them. The rearrangement links TRBV27 to TRBJ1-1; D is perhaps TRBD1 (5 bases). The specimen was peripheral blood, collected in the third trimester of pregnancy. The sequence was obtained from a female donor in good health, enrolled as a control in a pregnancy study. This CDR3 reads CASSPQENTEAFF. The CDR3 nucleotides read TGTGCCAGCAGTCCACAGGAGAACACTGAAGCTTTCTTT.